One and the same sample provided the 18 T cell receptor beta chains below, sequenced in a study of memory CD4+ T cells and cytomegalovirus serostatus. Single viable CD3+CD4+CD8-CD45RO+ cells were sorted as the memory CD4+ T cells. Sequenced by immunoSEQ multiplex PCR; TCRdb stores in-frame clones only, minus some. The profile shows over 40,000 clones, 82% of them singletons. The sample consisted of memory CD4+ T cells from blood. The receptors derive from an adult in good health and CMV-seronegative.

This chain links TRBV5-1 with TRBJ1-3; D might be TRBD1 (5 bases). Germline assignment: CDR1 SGHRS and CDR2 YFSETQ. V was shortened by 5 bases and J by 1 base, with 13 bases between the two germline ends. The CDR3 covers 15 residues. The CDR3 spells CASRSQTGSGNTIYF. The CDR3 region has the DNA TGCGCCAGCAGGTCTCAAACAGGTTCTGGAAACACCATATATTTT.

The chain joins TRBV27 to TRBJ2-3; D ambiguous. Trimming removed 3 bases at V and 1 base at J, with 8 bases between. Germline CDR1 is MNHEY and CDR2 is SMNVEV (reference sequence). This CDR3 is built from 14 residues. This CDR3 is CASSFSYGTDTQYF. CDR3 nucleotide sequence: TGTGCCAGCAGTTTCTCCTACGGCACAGATACGCAGTATTTT.

This chain joins TRBV5-6 and TRBJ2-7; D remains ambiguous. Trimming shortened V by 2 bases and J by 9 bases, and 9 bases separated the two germline ends. The CDR3 covers 11 residues. Germline V lookup: CDR1 SGHDT, CDR2 YYEEEE. The CDR3 spells CASSFGSGQYF. The CDR3 bases are TGTGCCAGCAGCTTCGGGTCGGGGCAGTACTTC.

The J gene is TRBJ1-2, the V gene TRBV13; D is possibly TRBD1 (5 bases). Germline V gives CDR1 PRHDT, CDR2 FYEKMQ (reference sequence). The CDR3 loop spans 15 amino acids. The V end was cut by 1 base, the J end by 5 bases, with 14 bases between. The CDR3 sequence is CASSLEPGHGYGYTF. The CDR3 coding sequence is TGTGCCAGCAGCTTAGAACCGGGGCACGGGTATGGCTACACCTTC.

V is TRBV18 and J is TRBJ1-1; unclear D gene. Germline CDR1 reads KGHSH; CDR2 reads LQKENI. CDR3 length equals 13 residues. V was clipped by 2 bases and J by 5 bases, with 9 bases between them. The CDR3 DNA sequence: TGTGCCAGCTCACCAAAGGAGGGTACTGAAGCTTTCTTT. It yields the protein CASSPKEGTEAFF.

V usage is TRBV30 and J usage is TRBJ2-6; D is undetermined. CDR3 length equals 14 residues. Germline assignment: CDR1 GTSNPN and CDR2 SVGIG (reference sequence). V gave up 0 bases and J gave up 1 base, with 4 bases separating them. The CDR3, as DNA: TGTGCCTGGAGTGTACCTTCTGGGGCCAACGTCCTGACTTTC. Translating gives CAWSVPSGANVLTF.

The rearrangement uses TRBV4-1 and TRBJ1-6; D is unresolved. The V end lost 0 bases, the J end lost 0 bases, and 9 bases lay between the germline ends. This CDR3 has 17 amino acids. Germline CDR1 reads MGHRA; CDR2 reads YSYEKL. Written as DNA, the CDR3 is TGCGCCAGCAGCCAAGAGCGAGGGAGCTCCTATAATTCACCCCTCCACTTT. Its protein is CASSQERGSSYNSPLHF.

V usage is TRBV5-8 and J usage is TRBJ1-2; weak D call: TRBD1 (5 bases). Germline values: CDR1 SGHTS, CDR2 YDEGEE. Deletions cut 1 base from V and 0 bases from J, with 13 bases between. This CDR3 is 16 amino acids long. Written as DNA, the CDR3 is TGTGCCAGCAGCTTGCATGGGGCCAGATCTAACTATGGCTACACCTTC. It specifies CASSLHGARSNYGYTF.

The chain has TRBV27 and TRBJ1-4, with unresolved D. The CDR3 is 16 amino acids. V lost 5 bases, J lost 4 bases, and 17 bases lay in between. Germline V gene lookup returns CDR1 MNHEY and CDR2 SMNVEV (reference sequence). CDR3 in amino acids: CASSPSPASLNEKLFF. The CDR3 nucleotides read TGTGCCAGCAGTCCCAGCCCGGCATCCCTTAATGAAAAACTGTTTTTT.

The V call is TRBV21-1, the J call TRBJ2-6; the table gives TRBD1 as D, unverified against the DNA. TRBV21-1 is an annotated pseudogene. The CDR3 consists of 18 residues. The CDR3 sequence: CASSKEGTGLTGANVLTF. CDR3 nucleotide sequence: TGTGCCAGCAGCAAAGAGGGGACAGGGCTCACTGGGGCCAACGTCCTGACTTTC.

Only a few counts were recorded for this clone. V and J are TRBV7-9 and TRBJ1-1; D possibly corresponds to TRBD1 (6 bases). CDR1 SEHNR and CDR2 FQNEAQ come from the germline V gene (reference sequence). V shed 4 bases and J shed 8 bases, with 14 bases lying between them. The CDR3 consists of 13 residues. In nucleotides, the CDR3 is TGTGCCAGCAGCTCCTACCAACAGGGCGAAGCTTTCTTT. This translates into CASSSYQQGEAFF.

V and J are TRBV27 and TRBJ2-1; 13 bases line up with TRBD2. Germline CDR1 and CDR2: MNHEY and SMNVEV (reference sequence). The V and J ends lost 6 bases and 2 bases, in that order; junction bases with no gene match: 4. This CDR3 has 16 residues. The CDR3 loop reads CASRPTSGGPYNEQFF. Here the CDR3 DNA reads TGTGCCAGCAGACCGACTAGCGGGGGGCCCTACAATGAGCAGTTCTTC.

The V gene is TRBV5-1, the J gene TRBJ1-1; TRBD1 matches at 11 bases. With V trimmed by 4 bases and J by 4 bases, 12 bases remained unmatched. The CDR3 has 17 amino acids. Germline CDR1 reads SGHRS; CDR2 reads YFSETQ. The CDR3 spells CASSQGQGASRGTEAFF. CDR3 coding DNA: TGCGCCAGCAGCCAAGGACAGGGGGCTTCCCGAGGCACTGAAGCTTTCTTT.

This clone has more than one count but fewer than ten. CDR3 bases: TGTGCCACCAGACAATCTCAGTGGAACACTGAAGCTTTCTTT. It codes for CATRQSQWNTEAFF. The rearrangement uses TRBV15 and TRBJ1-1; D remains unclear. The germline CDR1 and CDR2 sequences are LNHNV and YYDKDF (reference sequence). Trimming left V 6 bases short and J 1 base short, with 12 bases between. CDR3 length: 14 amino acids.

This clone was seen a single time. The gene calls are TRBV10-3 and TRBJ1-1; tentatively, D is TRBD1 (5 bases). Germline-derived CDR1 and CDR2 are ENHRY and SYGVKD. V was pared by 4 bases and J by 1 base, with 7 bases between. This CDR3 spans 13 amino acids. The CDR3 bases are TGTGCCATCAGTGTACAGGAGAACACTGAAGCTTTCTTT. Protein sequence: CAISVQENTEAFF.

This clone was observed a few times. This chain links TRBV7-2 with TRBJ1-2; D gene ambiguous. This CDR3 contains 12 residues. V was pared by 0 bases and J by 8 bases, with 7 bases between. Germline CDR1 and CDR2: SGHTA and FQGNSA. The CDR3 DNA reads as TGTGCCAGCAGCTTAGCTAGGGAAGGCTACACCTTC. This gives the protein CASSLAREGYTF. Variable domain in full (rest from reference TRBV7-2 and TRBJ1-2): GAGVSQSPSNKVTEKGKDVELRCDPISGHTALYWYRQSLGQGLEFLIYFQGNSAPDKSGLPSDRFSAERTGGSVSTLTIQRTQQEDSAVYLCASSLAREGYTFGSGTRLTVV.

The chain uses TRBV9 and TRBJ2-1; 9 bases are a match to TRBD2. The CDR3 spans 15 residues. From germline, CDR1 is SGDLS and CDR2 YYNGEE. The V gene end was trimmed by 4 bases and the J gene end by 4 bases; junction bases not matched to a gene: 6. In nucleotides, the CDR3 is TGTGCCAGCAGCCGGACTAGCGCGGAGTACAATGAGCAGTTCTTC. It is translated as CASSRTSAEYNEQFF.

The rearrangement uses TRBV6-4 and TRBJ2-4; D is perhaps TRBD2 (6 bases). Germline V gene sequence: CDR1 MRHNA, CDR2 SNTAGT. V was clipped by 2 bases and J by 6 bases, with 14 bases between them. The CDR3 runs to 15 residues. CDR3 nucleotides: TGTGCCAGCAGTGACCGACTAGTATGGGGAAACATTCAGTACTTC. This gives the protein CASSDRLVWGNIQYF.